This T cell receptor (beta chain) derives from a study of response to subunit inactivated influenza vaccine. Overall study findings and caveats: Few additional T cells are recruited per seasonal influenza vaccination, authors suggested.

This clonotype was seen at least ten times. The antigen is undetermined. TCRdb itself ran the RT-PCR reads through MiXCR, one entry per CDR3 protein. The table records 860,000 or so distinct CDR3 sequences, around 20% of them present only once. V was trimmed by 5 bases and J by 7 bases, leaving 9 bases between them. The CDR3 is 12 amino acids. Germline V lookup: CDR1 SGHTA, CDR2 FQGNSA. The receptor comes from a man aged 50-60 years who received an inactivated influenza vaccine. This material consisted of PBMCs from blood, taken roughly 5 days after vaccination. The chain is built from TRBV7-2 and TRBJ2-1; D gene uncertain. This CDR3 is CASSPDGNEQFF. Written as DNA, the CDR3 is TGTGCCAGCAGCCCGGACGGGAATGAGCAGTTCTTC.